A single sample gave rise to the 29 T cell receptor beta chains below, sequenced in a study of T-cell memory formation after mild COVID-19. A single record per CDR3 protein comes from TCRdb applying MiXCR to the 5' RACE reads. The sample consists of about 50,000 distinct CDR3 sequences, under 7.5% of them appearing once. The specimen sequenced was PBMCs or a T cell subset sorted from them (not recorded which). Every receptor here comes from a man aged 18 to 35 who had mild COVID-19 (a few samples of this study predate the infection). Cell type and time point are not known.

This clonotype was detected a few times. The CDR3 region has the DNA TGTGCCAGCAGCCCATATTCGGGGGCCAACGTCCTGACTTTC. This codes for CASSPYSGANVLTF. This sequence joins TRBV28 and TRBJ2-6; D is undetermined. Germline values: CDR1 MDHEN, CDR2 SYDVKM. V lost 6 bases to trimming and J lost 4 bases, with 10 bases between them. The CDR3 runs 14 residues.

The table lists this clonotype with a count of one. The chain combines TRBV6-5 with TRBJ1-5; D possibly corresponds to TRBD1 (6 bases). V lost 6 bases, J lost 8 bases, and 23 bases lay in between. This CDR3 region has 16 residues. Looked up from germline, CDR1 is MNHEY and CDR2 is SVGAGI. The CDR3 is CASSPRRGRIGEPQHF. CDR3 sequence (DNA): TGTGCCAGCAGCCCACGCAGGGGCCGCATCGGAGAGCCCCAGCATTTT.

There are a few counts of this clonotype. This sequence joins TRBV7-7 and TRBJ2-7; 8 bases align to TRBD2. CDR1 and CDR2 from the germline V gene are SSHAT and FNYEAQ (reference sequence). V dropped 0 bases and J dropped 7; count of bases not matched to a gene: 5. This CDR3 contains 14 residues. CDR3 DNA: TGTGCCAGCAGCTTAGCGCTGGCTAGCGGGGAGCAGTACTTC. It specifies CASSLALASGEQYF. Full variable domain (rest looked up from reference TRBV7-7 and TRBJ2-7): GAGVSQSPRYKVTKRGQDVTLRCDPISSHATLYWYQQALGQGPEFLTYFNYEAQPDKSGLPSDRFSAERPEGSISTLTIQRTEQRDSAMYRCASSLALASGEQYFGPGTRLTVT.

V gene TRBV6-2 or TRBV6-3 combines with J gene TRBJ2-3; no reliable D call. Trimming shortened V by 8 bases and J by 0 bases, and 9 bases separated the two germline ends. Germline loops: CDR1 MNHEY, CDR2 SVGEGT. CDR3 length equals 13 residues. As DNA, the CDR3 is TGTGCCAGCTCGAATCCGAGCACAGATACGCAGTATTTT. Its translation is CASSNPSTDTQYF.

This clonotype was counted only a few times. This chain uses TRBV12-3 or TRBV12-4 with TRBJ1-2; D unresolved. The CDR3 has 15 amino acids. Trimming left V 6 bases short and J 5 bases short, with 19 bases between. CDR3 bases: TGTGCCAGCAGACCTTCCGAGATAGATTTTTATGGCTACACCTTC. Amino acid sequence: CASRPSEIDFYGYTF.

This clonotype has a handful of counts. The genes are TRBV7-9 and TRBJ1-1; TRBD1 might be the D (6 bases). V shed 1 base and J shed 2 bases, with 11 bases lying between them. This CDR3 contains 15 residues. Germline assignment: CDR1 SEHNR and CDR2 FQNEAQ (reference sequence). As DNA, the CDR3 is TGTGCCAGCAGCTTAGGGGTGGGGGCTAACACTGAAGCTTTCTTT. It specifies CASSLGVGANTEAFF.

The rearrangement uses TRBV7-2 and TRBJ2-4, with D unclear. Looked up from germline, CDR1 is SGHTA and CDR2 is FQGNSA. The CDR3 extends over 16 amino acids. V lost 1 base, J lost 2 bases, and 12 bases lay in between. CDR3 DNA: TGTGCCAGCAGCTTAGAGGCCTGGGAAACCAAAAACATTCAGTACTTC. Protein: CASSLEAWETKNIQYF.

The chain combines TRBV4-1 with TRBJ1-6; maybe TRBD1 (5 bases). V was pared by 0 bases and J by 5 bases, with 11 bases between. There are 16 residues in the CDR3. The germline CDR1 and CDR2 sequences are MGHRA and YSYEKL. The CDR3 spells CASSQEGVGDNSPLHF. CDR3 coding DNA: TGCGCCAGCAGCCAAGAAGGGGTCGGGGATAATTCACCCCTCCACTTT.

This clonotype was seen at least ten times. The chain links TRBV12-3 or TRBV12-4 to TRBJ1-5; the D is unclear. Trimming pared 5 bases from V and 5 bases from J, leaving 13 bases between. The length of the CDR3 is 14 residues. The CDR3 protein is CASSPDILYQPQHF. Here the CDR3 DNA reads TGTGCCAGCAGTCCCGACATCTTGTATCAGCCCCAGCATTTT.

The chain carries TRBV5-1 and TRBJ2-3, with D possibly being TRBD1 or TRBD2 (5 bases each). This CDR3 is built from 15 residues. CDR1 and CDR2 from the germline V gene are SGHRS and YFSETQ. Trimming shortened V by 4 bases and J by 0 bases, and 12 bases separated the two germline ends. The CDR3 region is CASSPHRGSTDTQYF. The CDR3 DNA reads TGCGCCAGCAGCCCCCATCGGGGCAGCACAGATACGCAGTATTTT.

This chain joins TRBV29-1 and TRBJ1-6; 9 nucleotides match TRBD1. V trimming: 5 bases; J trimming: 7 bases; junction bases outside the gene matches: 3. Germline V gene lookup returns CDR1 SQVTM and CDR2 ANQGSEA. The CDR3 has 13 amino acids. The CDR3: CSVRTGANSPLHF. The CDR3 DNA reads as TGCAGCGTTAGGACAGGGGCAAATTCACCCCTCCACTTT.

In this sample, this clonotype turned up many times. The gene calls are TRBV7-2 and TRBJ2-3; 7 bases are shared with TRBD2. Germline loops: CDR1 SGHTA, CDR2 FQGNSA. This CDR3 comprises 15 residues. The trim removed 4 bases at V and 0 bases at J, leaving 4 bases unmatched. The CDR3 spells CASSSGTISTDTQYF. CDR3 nucleotide sequence: TGTGCCAGCAGCTCCGGGACTATTAGCACAGATACGCAGTATTTT.

This rearrangement joins TRBV5-1 to TRBJ2-7, with 8 bases lining up with TRBD1. The V segment lost 6 bases and the J segment 2 bases; nucleotides outside the gene matches: 4. Germline loops: CDR1 SGHRS, CDR2 YFSETQ. The CDR3 is 13 residues long. The CDR3 protein is CASTDRGAYEQYF. The CDR3 nucleotides read TGCGCCAGCACAGACAGGGGTGCCTACGAGCAGTACTTC.

The chain couples TRBV9 to TRBJ2-2; D gene ambiguous. The CDR3 consists of 15 residues. Looked up from germline, CDR1 is SGDLS and CDR2 is YYNGEE. V was shortened by 2 bases and J by 7 bases, with 15 bases between the two germline ends. CDR3 DNA sequence: TGTGCCAGCAGCGTCCGCCTTACTTATGACGGGGAGCTGTTTTTT. Its protein product is CASSVRLTYDGELFF. Filled out from reference TRBV9 and TRBJ2-2, the complete variable domain reads DSGVTQTPKHLITATGQRVTLRCSPRSGDLSVYWYQQSLDQGLQFLIQYYNGEERAKGNILERFSAQQFPDLHSELNLSSLELGDSALYFCASSVRLTYDGELFFGEGSRLTVL.

This clonotype showed up many times. V gene TRBV7-3 combines with J gene TRBJ2-2; D unresolved. The V gene's germline CDR1 is SGHTA and CDR2 FQGTGA. The V gene lost 5 bases and the J gene lost 5 bases, with 9 bases spanning the gap. The CDR3 consists of 13 residues. CDR3 sequence reads: CASSLQETGELFF. The CDR3 coding sequence is TGTGCCAGCAGCCTGCAGGAGACCGGGGAGCTGTTTTTT. The whole variable domain, remainder taken from reference TRBV7-3 and TRBJ2-2, is GAGVSQTPSNKVTEKGKYVELRCDPISGHTALYWYRQSLGQGPEFLIYFQGTGAADDSGLPNDRFFAVRPEGSVSTLKIQRTERGDSAVYLCASSLQETGELFFGEGSRLTVL.

The genes are TRBV24-1 and TRBJ1-1, with TRBD1 identical over 9 bases. CDR3 length: 15 amino acids. Germline V lookup: CDR1 KGHDR, CDR2 SFDVKD. V was pared by 4 bases and J by 1 base, with 3 bases of the junction left unmatched. The CDR3 spells CATSEKGQGNTEAFF. The DNA for the CDR3 is TGTGCCACCAGTGAAAAGGGACAGGGGAACACTGAAGCTTTCTTT.

Many counts were recorded for this clonotype. The V call is TRBV7-2, the J call TRBJ2-3; D is ambiguous. The germline V gene encodes CDR1 SGHTA and CDR2 FQGNSA. Trimming removed 4 bases at V and 2 bases at J, with 10 bases between. The CDR3 covers 14 residues. CDR3 sequence: CASSSGYSTDTQYF. As DNA, the CDR3 is TGTGCCAGCAGCTCTGGATATTCCACAGATACGCAGTATTTT.

This sequence joins TRBV4-1 and TRBJ2-5, with TRBD1 as a possible D gene (6 bases). Germline assignment: CDR1 MGHRA and CDR2 YSYEKL. The V end lost 0 bases, the J end lost 5 bases, and 10 bases lay between the germline ends. The CDR3 runs 14 residues. DNA for the CDR3: TGCGCCAGCAGCCAAGACAGGGGCGGCGAGACCCAGTACTTC. Translated: CASSQDRGGETQYF.

The chain is built from TRBV6-1 and TRBJ1-2; D is possibly TRBD1 (5 bases). The V end was cut by 4 bases, the J end by 8 bases, with 11 bases between. Germline loops: CDR1 MNHNS, CDR2 SASEGT. This CDR3 region has 12 residues. This chain's CDR3 is CASSVGGSGYTF. The CDR3 DNA sequence: TGTGCCAGCAGTGTGGGGGGAAGCGGCTACACCTTC.

The chain uses TRBV3-1 and TRBJ2-6; no clear D gene. The germline CDR1 and CDR2 sequences are LGHDT and YNNKEL (reference sequence). There are 14 residues in the CDR3. Trimming removed 4 bases from V and 2 bases from J, with 6 bases in between. CDR3 nucleotides: TGTGCCAGCAGCCCGAGTGCTGGGGCCAACGTCCTGACTTTC. Residues: CASSPSAGANVLTF.

This sequence joins TRBV29-1 and TRBJ2-3, with D perhaps TRBD1 (5 bases). The V end lost 4 bases, the J end lost 8 bases, and 19 bases lay between the germline ends. The CDR3 consists of 14 residues. CDR1 is SQVTM, CDR2 ANQGSEA, per germline. The chain's CDR3 is CSVASRQMQGTQYF. The CDR3 DNA reads as TGCAGCGTTGCAAGCCGCCAAATGCAGGGTACGCAGTATTTT.

The rearrangement joins TRBV7-8 to TRBJ1-2, with 7 nucleotides matching TRBD1. Germline V lookup: CDR1 SGHVS, CDR2 FQNEAQ. J lost 8 bases, V lost 1 base, and 4 bases had no gene match. The CDR3 runs to 13 residues. The DNA of the CDR3 is TGTGCCAGCAGCTTAGAGACAGGGCGAGGCTACACCTTC. Translating gives CASSLETGRGYTF.

The V and J genes are TRBV12-3 or TRBV12-4 and TRBJ1-1; 8 positions agree with TRBD1. J lost 5 bases, V lost 3 bases, and 11 bases had no gene match. This CDR3 has 16 amino acids. The CDR3 coding sequence is TGTGCCAGCAGTTTGCCCAACTCCAGGGGGCGAACTGAAGCTTTCTTT. It encodes CASSLPNSRGRTEAFF.

The genes are TRBV28 and TRBJ2-6, with D possibly called TRBD1 or TRBD2 (6 bases each). This CDR3 spans 17 amino acids. CDR1 and CDR2 (germline): MDHEN, SYDVKM. Trimming took off 3 bases at V and 2 bases at J, with 14 bases between the two ends. The CDR3 nucleotides are TGTGCCAGCAGTTTCGGGGGCATCGCGACTGGGGCCAACGTCCTGACTTTC. Amino acid sequence: CASSFGGIATGANVLTF. Drawing the rest from reference TRBV28 and TRBJ2-6, the complete variable domain is DVKVTQSSRYLVKRTGEKVFLECVQDMDHENMFWYRQDPGLGLRLIYFSYDVKMKEKGDIPEGYSVSREKKERFSLILESASTNQTSMYLCASSFGGIATGANVLTFGAGSRLTVL.

This chain links TRBV7-3 with TRBJ2-2; 8 bases match TRBD2. The CDR3 is 14 amino acids. Germline V gene sequence: CDR1 SGHTA, CDR2 FQGTGA. Losses at the gene ends were 5 bases for V and 4 bases for J; bases not matched to a gene: 3. The CDR3 spells CASSLGTSTGELFF. Here the CDR3 DNA reads TGTGCCAGCAGCCTAGGGACTAGCACCGGGGAGCTGTTTTTT.

In this sample, this clonotype turned up a few times. The chain recombines TRBV24-1 with TRBJ1-5; D gene unclear. Germline CDR1 KGHDR, CDR2 SFDVKD. Trimming took 4 bases from V and 4 from J, leaving 10 bases between them. This CDR3 has 14 amino acids. The CDR3 reads CATSEGRVNQPQHF. The CDR3 bases are TGTGCCACCAGTGAGGGAAGGGTGAATCAGCCCCAGCATTTT.

This clonotype was seen repeatedly, ten times or more. The V gene is TRBV5-6, the J gene TRBJ2-3, with TRBD2 matching 10 bases. Germline V gives CDR1 SGHDT, CDR2 YYEEEE. V shed 5 bases and J 0 bases; nucleotides not matched to a gene: 3. CDR3 length: 15 amino acids. In DNA, the CDR3 is TGTGCCAGCAGAATAGCGGGGGGCAGCACAGATACGCAGTATTTT. Translated, it gives CASRIAGGSTDTQYF.

This clonotype was picked up a small number of times. J is TRBJ2-1 and V is TRBV6-5, with D hard to call. The germline V gene encodes CDR1 MNHEY and CDR2 SVGAGI. The CDR3 runs to 12 residues. Trimming left V 5 bases short and J 6 bases short, with 8 bases between. CDR3 sequence (DNA): TGTGCCAGCAGTGCCCGCCCCAATGAGCAGTTCTTC. Encoded protein: CASSARPNEQFF.

The chain uses TRBV7-3 and TRBJ2-1; 8 positions agree with TRBD1. J lost 7 bases, V lost 5 bases, and 7 bases had no gene match. Looked up from germline, CDR1 is SGHTA and CDR2 is FQGTGA. This CDR3 spans 14 amino acids. CDR3 residues: CASSAGGAKNEQFF. CDR3 DNA sequence: TGTGCCAGCAGCGCAGGGGGCGCAAAAAATGAGCAGTTCTTC.